This T cell receptor (beta chain) was captured by sequencing in a study of T cell repertoires in cytomegalovirus infection. Study information: Public TCR beta signatures indicated both CMV infection and matching HLA type.

Notes on this clonotype: Its matching antigen is unknown.

TCRdb independently ran MiXCR on the reads; one entry per CDR3 protein. Among 740,000 or so distinct CDR3 sequences, 35% to 40% were seen once, and the ten largest hold 2.8%. The study's findings and limits: Summed public TCR beta family frequency identified CMV carriers bearing the relevant HLA. Ex vivo, HLA-C-restricted CMV-specific TCR beta clonotypes prevailed over the rest of the response.

The germline V gene encodes CDR1 SNHLY and CDR2 FYNNEI. The V and J ends lost 3 bases and 2 bases respectively, with 13 bases between them. CDR3 length equals 15 residues. The sample taken for sequencing was PBMCs. This TCR came from a human donor in good health (CMV status not recorded). Some clones in this sample may be carry-over from other donors' samples. The chain couples TRBV2 to TRBJ1-2, with D possibly TRBD1 on 6 matching bases. The CDR3 loop reads CASSEFGGPNYGYTF. CDR3 DNA sequence: TGTGCCAGCAGTGAGTTTGGGGGGCCCAACTATGGCTACACCTTC.